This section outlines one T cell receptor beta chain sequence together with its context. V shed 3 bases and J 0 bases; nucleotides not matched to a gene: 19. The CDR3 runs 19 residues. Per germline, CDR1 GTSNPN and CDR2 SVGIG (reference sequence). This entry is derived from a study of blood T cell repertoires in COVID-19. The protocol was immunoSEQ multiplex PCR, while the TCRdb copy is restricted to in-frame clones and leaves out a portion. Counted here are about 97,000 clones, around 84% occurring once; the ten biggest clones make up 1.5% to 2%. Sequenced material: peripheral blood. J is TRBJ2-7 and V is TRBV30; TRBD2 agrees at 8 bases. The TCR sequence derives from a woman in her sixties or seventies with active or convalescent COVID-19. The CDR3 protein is CAWSHSEGGGGYPSYEQYF. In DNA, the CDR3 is TGTGCCTGGAGCCATTCGGAGGGGGGCGGGGGGTATCCCTCCTACGAGCAGTACTTC. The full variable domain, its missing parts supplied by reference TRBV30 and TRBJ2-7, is SQTIHQWPATLVQPVGSPLSLECTVEGTSNPNLYWYRQAAGRGLQLLFYSVGIGQISSEVPQNLSASRPQDRQFILSSKKLLLSDSGFYLCAWSHSEGGGGYPSYEQYFGPGTRLTVT.